This T cell receptor beta chain derives from a study of spatial heterogeneity in lung cancer. Study information: The donors comprised approximately 72 untreated early-stage non-small cell lung cancer patients. Available follow-up PBMC samples were sequenced, at a median of roughly two years post-resection.

As for time point: blood at routine non-recurrence follow-up after resection. In each case, whole RNA from tumor, nontumor lung or frozen PBMC was sequenced unsorted. TCRdb re-analysed the 5' RACE reads in MiXCR, keeping a single row per CDR3 protein. Here the sample spans over 45,000 distinct CDR3 sequences, approximately 12% being singletons. This clonotype came up a few times. With V trimmed by 4 bases and J by 8 bases, 7 bases remained unmatched. The length of the CDR3 is 15 residues. Looked up from germline, CDR1 is SGDLS and CDR2 is YYNGEE. The gene calls are TRBV9 and TRBJ1-6; 9 nucleotides agree with TRBD1. Here the sequenced sample was PBMCs, taken at follow-up. The receptor was derived from a male donor with early-stage non-small cell lung cancer. The CDR3 spells CASSPLQGADSPLHF. In DNA, the CDR3 is TGTGCCAGCAGCCCATTACAGGGGGCCGATTCACCCCTCCACTTT.